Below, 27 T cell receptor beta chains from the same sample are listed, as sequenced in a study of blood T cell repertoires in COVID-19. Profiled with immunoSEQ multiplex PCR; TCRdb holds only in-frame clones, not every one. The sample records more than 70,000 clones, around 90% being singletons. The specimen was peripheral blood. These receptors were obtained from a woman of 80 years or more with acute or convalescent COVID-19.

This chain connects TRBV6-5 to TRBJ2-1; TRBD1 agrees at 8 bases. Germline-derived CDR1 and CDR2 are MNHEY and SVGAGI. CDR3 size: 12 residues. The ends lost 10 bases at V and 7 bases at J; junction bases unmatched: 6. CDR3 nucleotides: TGTGCCAAACAGGGGGTTAGAAATGAGCAGTTCTTC. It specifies CAKQGVRNEQFF.

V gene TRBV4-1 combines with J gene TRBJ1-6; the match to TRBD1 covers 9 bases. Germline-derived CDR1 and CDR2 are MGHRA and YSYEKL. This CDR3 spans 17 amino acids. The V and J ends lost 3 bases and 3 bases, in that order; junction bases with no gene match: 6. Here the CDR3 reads CASSQAQGASYNSPLHF. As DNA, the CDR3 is TGCGCCAGCAGCCAGGCACAGGGGGCTAGCTATAATTCACCCCTCCACTTT.

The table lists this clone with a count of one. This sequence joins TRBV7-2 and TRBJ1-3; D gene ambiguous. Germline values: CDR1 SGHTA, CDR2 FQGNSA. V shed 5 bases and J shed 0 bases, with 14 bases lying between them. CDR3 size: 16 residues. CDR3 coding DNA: TGTGCCAGCAGCCGCCGAACAGCAAACTCTGGAAACACCATATATTTT. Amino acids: CASSRRTANSGNTIYF.

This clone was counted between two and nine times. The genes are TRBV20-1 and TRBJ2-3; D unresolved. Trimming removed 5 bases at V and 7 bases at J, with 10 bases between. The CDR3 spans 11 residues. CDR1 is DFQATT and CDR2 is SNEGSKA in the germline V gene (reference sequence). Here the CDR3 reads CSAPLAYTQYF. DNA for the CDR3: TGCAGTGCTCCACTCGCTTATACGCAGTATTTT.

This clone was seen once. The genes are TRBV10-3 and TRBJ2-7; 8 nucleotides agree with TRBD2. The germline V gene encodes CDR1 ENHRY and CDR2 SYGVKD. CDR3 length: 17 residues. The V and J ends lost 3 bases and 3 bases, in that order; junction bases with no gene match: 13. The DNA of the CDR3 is TGTGCCATCAGTGACCCGAATCGCGGGGGGCAAGGCTACGAGCAGTACTTC. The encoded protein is CAISDPNRGGQGYEQYF.

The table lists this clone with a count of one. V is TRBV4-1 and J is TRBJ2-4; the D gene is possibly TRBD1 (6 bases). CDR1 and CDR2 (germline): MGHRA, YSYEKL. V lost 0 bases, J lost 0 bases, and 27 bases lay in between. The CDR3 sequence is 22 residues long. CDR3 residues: CASSQDTPGRQGQTLAKNIQYF. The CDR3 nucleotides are TGCGCCAGCAGCCAAGATACCCCGGGGCGGCAGGGGCAAACGTTAGCCAAAAACATTCAGTACTTC.

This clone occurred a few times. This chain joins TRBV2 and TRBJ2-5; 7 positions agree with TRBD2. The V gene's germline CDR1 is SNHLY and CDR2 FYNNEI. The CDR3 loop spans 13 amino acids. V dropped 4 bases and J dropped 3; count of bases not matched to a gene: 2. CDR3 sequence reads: CASSGAGEETQYF. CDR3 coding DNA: TGTGCCAGCAGTGGCGCGGGGGAAGAGACCCAGTACTTC.

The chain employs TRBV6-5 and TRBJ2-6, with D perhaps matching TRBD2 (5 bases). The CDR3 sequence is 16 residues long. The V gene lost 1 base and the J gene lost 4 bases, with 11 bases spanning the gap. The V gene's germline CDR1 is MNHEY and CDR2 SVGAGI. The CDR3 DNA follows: TGTGCCAGCAGTTACTTACGGACTGGAGGGGCCAACGTCCTGACTTTC. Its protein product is CASSYLRTGGANVLTF.

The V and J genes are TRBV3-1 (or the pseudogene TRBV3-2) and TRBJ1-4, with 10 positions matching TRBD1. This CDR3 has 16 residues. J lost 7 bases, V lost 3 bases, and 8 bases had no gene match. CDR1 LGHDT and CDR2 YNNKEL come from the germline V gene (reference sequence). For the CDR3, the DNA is TGTGCCAGCAGCCAGTCCCGACAGGGGGCTAGTGAAAAACTGTTTTTT. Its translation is CASSQSRQGASEKLFF.

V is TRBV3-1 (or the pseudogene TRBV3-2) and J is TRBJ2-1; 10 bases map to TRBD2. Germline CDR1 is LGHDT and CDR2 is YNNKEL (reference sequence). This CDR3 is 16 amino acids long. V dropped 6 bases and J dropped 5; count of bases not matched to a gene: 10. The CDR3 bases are TGTGCCAGCAGTCCGCTGACTAGCGGGTCTAACAATGAGCAGTTCTTC. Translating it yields CASSPLTSGSNNEQFF.

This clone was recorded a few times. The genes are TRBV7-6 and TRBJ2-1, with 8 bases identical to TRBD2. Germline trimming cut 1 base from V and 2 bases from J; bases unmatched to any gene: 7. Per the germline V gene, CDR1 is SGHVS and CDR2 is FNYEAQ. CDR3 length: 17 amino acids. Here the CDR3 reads CASSLVSAGVAYNEQFF. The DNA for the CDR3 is TGTGCCAGCAGCTTAGTCTCAGCGGGGGTGGCCTACAATGAGCAGTTCTTC.

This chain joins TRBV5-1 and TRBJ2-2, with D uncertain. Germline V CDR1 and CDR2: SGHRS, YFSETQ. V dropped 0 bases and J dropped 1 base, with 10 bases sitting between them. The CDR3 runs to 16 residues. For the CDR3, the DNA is TGCGCCAGCAGCTTGGGACTGTCCGGGAACACCGGGGAGCTGTTTTTT. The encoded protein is CASSLGLSGNTGELFF.

The CDR3 DNA is TGCGCCAGCAGCCAAGTGACAGGCCGCAATGAGCAGTTCTTC. Translation: CASSQVTGRNEQFF. V usage is TRBV4-1 and J usage is TRBJ2-1, with a possible D match to TRBD1 (6 bases). This CDR3 region has 14 residues. The germline V and J ends were trimmed by 1 base and 6 bases, with 10 bases remaining between them. Germline V gene data show CDR1 as MGHRA and CDR2 as YSYEKL.

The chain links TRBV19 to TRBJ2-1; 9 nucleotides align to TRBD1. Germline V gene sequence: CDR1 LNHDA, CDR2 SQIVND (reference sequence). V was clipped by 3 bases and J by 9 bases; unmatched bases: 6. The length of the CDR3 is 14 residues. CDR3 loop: CASSIGTGRTEQFF. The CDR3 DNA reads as TGTGCCAGTAGTATCGGGACAGGGCGGACTGAGCAGTTCTTC.

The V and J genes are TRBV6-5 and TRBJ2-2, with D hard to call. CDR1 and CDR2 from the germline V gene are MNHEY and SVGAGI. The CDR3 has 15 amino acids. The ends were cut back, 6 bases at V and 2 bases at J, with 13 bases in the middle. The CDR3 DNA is TGTGCCAGCAGATCAGGTTTAGACAACACCGGGGAGCTGTTTTTT. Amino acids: CASRSGLDNTGELFF.

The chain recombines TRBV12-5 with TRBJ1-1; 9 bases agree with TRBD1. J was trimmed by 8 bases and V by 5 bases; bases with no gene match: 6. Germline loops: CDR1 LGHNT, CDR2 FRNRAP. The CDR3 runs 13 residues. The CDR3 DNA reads TGTGCTAGTGGTCTTACAGGGGGCTCAGAAGCTTTCTTT. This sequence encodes CASGLTGGSEAFF.

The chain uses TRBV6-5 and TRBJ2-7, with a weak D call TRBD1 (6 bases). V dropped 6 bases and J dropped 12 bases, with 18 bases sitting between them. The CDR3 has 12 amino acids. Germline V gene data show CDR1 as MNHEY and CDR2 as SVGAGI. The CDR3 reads CASSVQNRDTYF. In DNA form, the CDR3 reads TGTGCCAGCAGCGTTCAGAACAGGGACACGTACTTC.

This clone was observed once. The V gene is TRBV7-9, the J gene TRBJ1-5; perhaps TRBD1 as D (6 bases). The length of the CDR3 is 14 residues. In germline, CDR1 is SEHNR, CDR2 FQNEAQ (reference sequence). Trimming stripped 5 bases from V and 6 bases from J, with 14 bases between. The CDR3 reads CASSPGGGSQPQHF. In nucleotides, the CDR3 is TGTGCCAGCAGCCCCGGGGGGGGCTCTCAGCCCCAGCATTTT.

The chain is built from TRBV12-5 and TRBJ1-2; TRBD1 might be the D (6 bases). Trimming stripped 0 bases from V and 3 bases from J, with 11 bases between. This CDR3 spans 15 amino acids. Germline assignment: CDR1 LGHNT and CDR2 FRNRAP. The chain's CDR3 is CASGLVQGGDYGYTF. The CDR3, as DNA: TGTGCTAGTGGTTTGGTACAAGGGGGGGACTATGGCTACACCTTC.

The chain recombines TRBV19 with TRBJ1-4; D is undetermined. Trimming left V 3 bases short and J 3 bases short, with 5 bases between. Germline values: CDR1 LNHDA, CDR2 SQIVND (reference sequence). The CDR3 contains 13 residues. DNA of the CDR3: TGTGCCAGTAGTATCCGGGCTAATGAAAAACTGTTTTTT. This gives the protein CASSIRANEKLFF.

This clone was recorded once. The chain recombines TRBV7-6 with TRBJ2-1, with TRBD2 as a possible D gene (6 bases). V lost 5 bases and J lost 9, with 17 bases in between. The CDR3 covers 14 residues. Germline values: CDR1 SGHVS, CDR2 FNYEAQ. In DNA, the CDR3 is TGTGCCAGCAGCCGTTCACTAGCAAGCGGTGAGCAGTTCTTC. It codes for CASSRSLASGEQFF.

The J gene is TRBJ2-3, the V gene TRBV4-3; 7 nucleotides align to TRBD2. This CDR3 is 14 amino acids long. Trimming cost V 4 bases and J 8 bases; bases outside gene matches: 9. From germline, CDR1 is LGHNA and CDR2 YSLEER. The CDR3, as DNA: TGCGCCAGCAGCCCGCGGAGAGCGGGGACTACGCAGTATTTT. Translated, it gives CASSPRRAGTTQYF.

Written as DNA, the CDR3 is TGTGCCAGTCAGCAGGGGTCCCATGGCTACACCTTC. Its translation: CASQQGSHGYTF. The chain links TRBV28 to TRBJ1-2; possible D gene TRBD1, 6 bases. Germline CDR1 and CDR2: MDHEN and SYDVKM. Trimming left V 9 bases short and J 6 bases short, with 14 bases between. This CDR3 contains 12 residues.

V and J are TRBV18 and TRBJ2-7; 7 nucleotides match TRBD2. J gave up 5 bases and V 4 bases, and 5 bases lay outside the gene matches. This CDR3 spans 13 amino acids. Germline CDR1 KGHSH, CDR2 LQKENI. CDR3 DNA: TGTGCCAGCTCACGGACTAGATCGAACGAGCAGTACTTC. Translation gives CASSRTRSNEQYF.

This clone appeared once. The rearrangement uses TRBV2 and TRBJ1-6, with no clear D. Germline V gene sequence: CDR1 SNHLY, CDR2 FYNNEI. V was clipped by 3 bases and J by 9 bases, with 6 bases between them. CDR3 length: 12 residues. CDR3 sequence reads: CASSDTSSPLHF. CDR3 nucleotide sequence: TGTGCCAGCAGTGATACGAGTTCACCCCTCCACTTT.

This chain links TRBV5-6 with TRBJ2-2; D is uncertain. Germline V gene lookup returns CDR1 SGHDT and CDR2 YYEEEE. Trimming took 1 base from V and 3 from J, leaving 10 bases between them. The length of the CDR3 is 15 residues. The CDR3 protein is CASSLRTEHTGELFF. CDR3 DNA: TGTGCCAGCAGCTTGCGCACAGAACACACCGGGGAGCTGTTTTTT. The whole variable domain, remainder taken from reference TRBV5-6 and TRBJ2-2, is DAGVTQSPTHLIKTRGQQVTLRCSPKSGHDTVSWYQQALGQGPQFIFQYYEEEERQRGNFPDRFSGHQFPNYSSELNVNALLLGDSALYLCASSLRTEHTGELFFGEGSRLTVL.

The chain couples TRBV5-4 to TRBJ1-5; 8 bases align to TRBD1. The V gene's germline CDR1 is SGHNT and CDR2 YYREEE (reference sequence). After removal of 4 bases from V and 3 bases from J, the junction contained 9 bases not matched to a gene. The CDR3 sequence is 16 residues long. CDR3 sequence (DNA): TGTGCCAGCAGCATAACCGGGACAGGAAACAATCAGCCCCAGCATTTT. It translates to CASSITGTGNNQPQHF.